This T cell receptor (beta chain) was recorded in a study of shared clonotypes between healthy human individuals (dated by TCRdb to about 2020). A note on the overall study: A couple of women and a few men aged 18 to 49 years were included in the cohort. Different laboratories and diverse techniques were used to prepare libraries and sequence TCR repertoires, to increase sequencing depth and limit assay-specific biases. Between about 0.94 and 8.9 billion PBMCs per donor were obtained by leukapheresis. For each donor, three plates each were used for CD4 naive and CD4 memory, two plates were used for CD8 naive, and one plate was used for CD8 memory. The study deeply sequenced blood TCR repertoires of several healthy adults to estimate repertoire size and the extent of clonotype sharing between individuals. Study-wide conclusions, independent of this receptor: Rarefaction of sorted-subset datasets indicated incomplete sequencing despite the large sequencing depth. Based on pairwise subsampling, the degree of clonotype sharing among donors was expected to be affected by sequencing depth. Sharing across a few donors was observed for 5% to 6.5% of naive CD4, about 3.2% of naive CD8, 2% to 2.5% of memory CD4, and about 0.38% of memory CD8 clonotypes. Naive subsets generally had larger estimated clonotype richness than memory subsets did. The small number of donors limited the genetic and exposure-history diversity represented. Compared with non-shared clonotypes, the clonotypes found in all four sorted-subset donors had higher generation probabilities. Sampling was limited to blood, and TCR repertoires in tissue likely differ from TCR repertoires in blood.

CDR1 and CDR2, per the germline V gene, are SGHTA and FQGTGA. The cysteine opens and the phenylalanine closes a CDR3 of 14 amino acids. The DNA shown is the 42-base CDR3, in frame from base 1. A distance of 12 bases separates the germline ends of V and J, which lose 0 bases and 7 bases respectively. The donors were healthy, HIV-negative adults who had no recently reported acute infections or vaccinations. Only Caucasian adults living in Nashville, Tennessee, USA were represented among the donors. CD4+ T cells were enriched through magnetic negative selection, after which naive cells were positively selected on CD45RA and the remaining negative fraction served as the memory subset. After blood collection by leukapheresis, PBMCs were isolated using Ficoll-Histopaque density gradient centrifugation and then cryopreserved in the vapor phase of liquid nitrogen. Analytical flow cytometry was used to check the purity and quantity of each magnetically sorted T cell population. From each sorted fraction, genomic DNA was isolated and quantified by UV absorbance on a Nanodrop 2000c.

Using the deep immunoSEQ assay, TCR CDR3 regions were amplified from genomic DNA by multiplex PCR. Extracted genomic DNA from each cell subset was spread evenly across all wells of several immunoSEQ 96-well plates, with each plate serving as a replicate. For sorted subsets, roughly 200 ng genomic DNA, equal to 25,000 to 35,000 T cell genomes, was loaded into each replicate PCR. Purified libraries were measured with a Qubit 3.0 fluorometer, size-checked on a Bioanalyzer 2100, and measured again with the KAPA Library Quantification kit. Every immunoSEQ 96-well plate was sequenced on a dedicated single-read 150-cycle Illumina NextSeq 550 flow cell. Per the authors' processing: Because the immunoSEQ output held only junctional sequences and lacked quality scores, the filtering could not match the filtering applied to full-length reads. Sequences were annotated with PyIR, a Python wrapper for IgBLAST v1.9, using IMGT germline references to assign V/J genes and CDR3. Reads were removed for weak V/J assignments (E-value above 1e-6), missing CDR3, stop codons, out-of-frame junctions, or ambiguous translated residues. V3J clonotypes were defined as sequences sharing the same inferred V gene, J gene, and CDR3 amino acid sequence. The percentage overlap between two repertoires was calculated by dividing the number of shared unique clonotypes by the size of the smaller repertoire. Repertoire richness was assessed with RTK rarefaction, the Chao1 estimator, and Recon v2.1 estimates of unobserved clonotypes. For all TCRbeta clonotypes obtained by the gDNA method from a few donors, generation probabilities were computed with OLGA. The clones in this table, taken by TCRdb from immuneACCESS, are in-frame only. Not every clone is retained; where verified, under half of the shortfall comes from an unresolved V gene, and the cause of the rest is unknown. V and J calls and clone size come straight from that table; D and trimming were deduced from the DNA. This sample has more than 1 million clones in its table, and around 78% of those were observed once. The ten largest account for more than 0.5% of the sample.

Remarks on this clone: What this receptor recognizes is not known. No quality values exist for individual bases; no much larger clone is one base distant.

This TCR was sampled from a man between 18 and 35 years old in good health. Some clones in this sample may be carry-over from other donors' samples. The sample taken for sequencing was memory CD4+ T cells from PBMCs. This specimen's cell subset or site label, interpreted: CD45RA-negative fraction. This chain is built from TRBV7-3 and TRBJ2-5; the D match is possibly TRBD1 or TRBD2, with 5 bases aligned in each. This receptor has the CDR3 CASSLTTGTVTQYF. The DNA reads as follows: TGTGCCAGCAGCTTAACGACCGGGACGGTGACCCAGTACTTC.